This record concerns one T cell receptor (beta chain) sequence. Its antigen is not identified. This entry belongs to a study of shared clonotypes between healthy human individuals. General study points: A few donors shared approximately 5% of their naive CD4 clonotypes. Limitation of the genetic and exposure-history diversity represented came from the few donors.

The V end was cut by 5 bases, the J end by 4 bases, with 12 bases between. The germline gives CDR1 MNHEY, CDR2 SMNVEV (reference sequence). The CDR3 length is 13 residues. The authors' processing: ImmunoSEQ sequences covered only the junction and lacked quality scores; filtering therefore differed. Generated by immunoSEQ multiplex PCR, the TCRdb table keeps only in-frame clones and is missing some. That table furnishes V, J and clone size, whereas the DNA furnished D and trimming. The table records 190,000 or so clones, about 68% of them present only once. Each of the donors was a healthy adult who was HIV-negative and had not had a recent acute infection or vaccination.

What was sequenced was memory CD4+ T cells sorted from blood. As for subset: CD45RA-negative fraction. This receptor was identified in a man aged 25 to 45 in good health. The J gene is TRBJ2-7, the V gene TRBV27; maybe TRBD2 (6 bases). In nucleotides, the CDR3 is TGTGCCAGCAGTCCCCACGGGAGATACGAGCAGTACTTC. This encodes CASSPHGRYEQYF.